The 20 T cell receptor beta chains in this list originate from one sample, sequenced in a study of T cell responses to AZD1222 COVID-19 vaccine. Libraries were prepared by immunoSEQ multiplex PCR; TCRdb keeps only in-frame clonotypes and omits some of them. The profile covers approximately 110,000 clones, with about 89% appearing a single time and about 4.3% taken by the ten largest. The source material was peripheral blood, sampled on day 0 of AZD1222 vaccination. The receptors were gathered from an adult in good health.

The rearrangement uses TRBV4-2 and TRBJ2-4, with D possibly being TRBD2 (7 bases). Germline lookup yields CDR1 LGHNA and CDR2 YNFKEQ. V was cut by 4 bases and J by 7 bases, with 20 bases left in between. The CDR3 extends over 16 amino acids. Here the CDR3 reads CASSRSSSGGGNIQYF. The CDR3 nucleotides read TGTGCCAGCAGCCGAAGCTCTAGCGGAGGGGGGAACATTCAGTACTTC.

The chain links TRBV6-2 or TRBV6-3 to TRBJ1-2, with 7 bases fitting TRBD1. The CDR3 consists of 14 residues. V shed 2 bases, J shed 4 bases, and the junction held 4 bases outside the gene matches. Germline assignment: CDR1 MNHEY and CDR2 SVGEGT. The CDR3 sequence: CASSYGPGGYGYTF. Written as DNA, the CDR3 is TGTGCCAGCAGTTACGGGCCAGGGGGCTATGGCTACACCTTC.

The V and J genes are TRBV30 and TRBJ1-2, with D possibly being TRBD1 (5 bases). Trimming pared 3 bases from V and 3 bases from J, leaving 8 bases between. CDR3 length: 12 amino acids. Germline values: CDR1 GTSNPN, CDR2 SVGIG (reference sequence). The DNA for the CDR3 is TGTGCCTGGAGACAGGAGGACTATGGCTACACCTTC. Translating it yields CAWRQEDYGYTF.

The rearrangement joins TRBV5-4 to TRBJ1-2, with 7 bases matching TRBD1. Germline V gene data show CDR1 as SGHNT and CDR2 as YYREEE (reference sequence). The CDR3 contains 13 residues. J gave up 5 bases and V 10 bases, and 11 bases lay outside the gene matches. The chain's CDR3 is CAWTPGQIYGYTF. The CDR3, as DNA: TGTGCCTGGACCCCGGGACAGATTTATGGCTACACCTTC.

The chain employs TRBV11-2 and TRBJ2-1; TRBD2 matches 11 bases. The CDR3 has 14 amino acids. V lost 3 bases to trimming and J lost 9 bases; unmatched junction nucleotides: 4. The germline V gene has CDR1 SGHAT and CDR2 FQNNGV. This chain's CDR3 is CASSFSGGATEQFF. The CDR3 DNA is TGTGCCAGCAGCTTTAGCGGGGGGGCCACTGAGCAGTTCTTC.

This clone was detected a few times. The chain links TRBV5-1 to TRBJ1-5, with TRBD1 matching 9 bases. Per the germline V gene, CDR1 is SGHRS and CDR2 is YFSETQ. This CDR3 spans 14 amino acids. Germline trimming cut 0 bases from V and 7 bases from J; bases unmatched to any gene: 2. CDR3 nucleotide sequence: TGCGCCAGCAGCTTGGGGGACAGGGCGCAGCCCCAGCATTTT. Protein: CASSLGDRAQPQHF.

V gene TRBV11-2 combines with J gene TRBJ2-7; D is unclear. Trimming stripped 6 bases from V and 2 bases from J, with 8 bases between. Per the germline V gene, CDR1 is SGHAT and CDR2 is FQNNGV. The CDR3 has 12 residues. The CDR3 here is CASSPPTYEQYF. CDR3 sequence (DNA): TGTGCCAGCAGTCCTCCAACCTACGAGCAGTACTTC.

The chain employs TRBV5-1 and TRBJ2-7, with D possibly being TRBD2 (5 bases). The CDR3 has 12 residues. The germline V and J ends were trimmed by 4 bases and 7 bases, with 12 bases remaining between them. CDR1 is SGHRS, CDR2 YFSETQ, per germline. The CDR3 spells CASSKDSLEQYF. CDR3 bases: TGCGCCAGCAGCAAGGACTCCCTTGAGCAGTACTTC.

The chain is built from TRBV28 and TRBJ1-1; TRBD1 might be the D (6 bases). The CDR3 contains 12 residues. Looked up from germline, CDR1 is MDHEN and CDR2 is SYDVKM. V lost 8 bases and J 12 bases, leaving 19 bases between the germline ends. The CDR3 is CASRTGYVGTFF. For the CDR3, the DNA is TGTGCCAGCCGAACAGGGTATGTCGGTACTTTCTTT.

The rearrangement links TRBV6-6 to TRBJ1-2; D is possibly TRBD1 (5 bases). The V gene lost 3 bases and the J gene lost 4 bases, with 18 bases spanning the gap. CDR1 MNHNY and CDR2 SVGAGI come from the germline V gene (reference sequence). The CDR3 spans 16 residues. In DNA, the CDR3 is TGTGCCAGCAGTTATGGCGGGGGGAAGTTGGGCTATGGCTACACCTTC. Translated: CASSYGGGKLGYGYTF.

J is TRBJ2-7 and V is TRBV19, with 8 bases identical to TRBD1. Trimming cost V 1 base and J 6 bases; bases outside gene matches: 5. This CDR3 spans 14 amino acids. The V gene's germline CDR1 is LNHDA and CDR2 SQIVND (reference sequence). This chain's CDR3 is CASSIGAGGGEQYF. CDR3 nucleotides: TGTGCCAGTAGTATAGGAGCAGGGGGCGGCGAGCAGTACTTC.

CDR3 amino acids: CATSPDGSSSGNTIYF. The CDR3 DNA reads as TGTGCCACCAGTCCCGACGGCTCTAGCTCTGGAAACACCATATATTTT. The V gene is TRBV15, the J gene TRBJ1-3; D not resolved. Germline CDR1 and CDR2: LNHNV and YYDKDF (reference sequence). CDR3 length: 16 amino acids. V was shortened by 6 bases and J by 0 bases, with 15 bases between the two germline ends.

The chain is built from TRBV3-1 (or the pseudogene TRBV3-2) and TRBJ2-2, with TRBD1 as a possible D gene (6 bases). V dropped 2 bases and J dropped 6 bases, with 10 bases sitting between them. Germline CDR1 is LGHDT and CDR2 is YNNKEL (reference sequence). The CDR3 is made up of 14 amino acids. The CDR3 reads CASSQLTGPGELFF. The CDR3 region has the DNA TGTGCCAGCAGCCAACTTACAGGGCCCGGGGAGCTGTTTTTT.

This clone is a singleton in its sample. The chain uses TRBV5-1 and TRBJ2-2; TRBD2 might be the D (5 bases). V gave up 0 bases and J gave up 6 bases, with 12 bases separating them. Germline V gene lookup returns CDR1 SGHRS and CDR2 YFSETQ. The CDR3 spans 15 residues. The CDR3 sequence is CASSLGRERSGELFF. CDR3 sequence (DNA): TGCGCCAGCAGCTTGGGCCGGGAAAGGTCCGGGGAGCTGTTTTTT.

J is TRBJ1-5 and V is TRBV5-1; 9 positions agree with TRBD1. The germline V gene has CDR1 SGHRS and CDR2 YFSETQ. This CDR3 has 15 residues. Unmatched junction bases numbered 7, after V lost 4 bases and J lost 5 bases. The DNA for the CDR3 is TGCGCCAGCAGCGCGGGGGGACAGGGTCATCAGCCCCAGCATTTT. This translates into CASSAGGQGHQPQHF.

V usage is TRBV6-4 and J usage is TRBJ1-3; D remains ambiguous. V dropped 4 bases and J dropped 3 bases, with 7 bases sitting between them. The CDR3 loop spans 13 amino acids. The germline CDR1 and CDR2 sequences are MRHNA and SNTAGT. CDR3 loop: CASSVELGNTIYF. The DNA for the CDR3 is TGTGCCAGCAGTGTGGAGCTTGGAAACACCATATATTTT.

The chain is built from TRBV5-1 and TRBJ2-2; D uncertain. This CDR3 is 15 amino acids long. Trimming stripped 1 base from V and 0 bases from J, with 7 bases between. Germline V gene data show CDR1 as SGHRS and CDR2 as YFSETQ. This CDR3 is CASSLLPANTGELFF. CDR3 sequence (DNA): TGCGCCAGCAGCTTGTTACCAGCGAACACCGGGGAGCTGTTTTTT. Using reference TRBV5-1 and TRBJ2-2 for the parts outside the CDR3, the full variable domain is KAGVTQTPRYLIKTRGQQVTLSCSPISGHRSVSWYQQTPGQGLQFLFEYFSETQRNKGNFPGRFSGRQFSNSRSEMNVSTLELGDSALYLCASSLLPANTGELFFGEGSRLTVL.

The chain uses TRBV3-1 (or the pseudogene TRBV3-2) and TRBJ2-3; tentatively, D is TRBD2 (5 bases). The CDR3 sequence is 15 residues long. Germline assignment: CDR1 LGHDT and CDR2 YNNKEL (reference sequence). Trimming stripped 1 base from V and 4 bases from J, with 12 bases between. DNA of the CDR3: TGTGCCAGCAGCCAAGTGGTAGGAGGAGCAGATACGCAGTATTTT. This sequence encodes CASSQVVGGADTQYF.

The rearrangement links TRBV5-1 to TRBJ2-7; 7 nucleotides agree with TRBD1. The germline V gene encodes CDR1 SGHRS and CDR2 YFSETQ. The CDR3 is 17 amino acids. Trimming removed 4 bases from V and 0 bases from J; junction bases left unmatched: 13. CDR3 DNA sequence: TGCGCCAGCAGCCTTACGACAGGGCCCCCACTCTCCTACGAGCAGTACTTC. Its protein product is CASSLTTGPPLSYEQYF.

V gene TRBV7-9 combines with J gene TRBJ2-7; D is uncertain. CDR3 size: 15 residues. The V end lost 3 bases, the J end lost 4 bases, and 16 bases lay between the germline ends. Per germline, CDR1 SEHNR and CDR2 FQNEAQ (reference sequence). The CDR3 reads CASSFLGQLRYEQYF. Here the CDR3 DNA reads TGTGCCAGCAGCTTTTTGGGCCAACTACGGTACGAGCAGTACTTC. Combining the CDR3 with reference TRBV7-9 and TRBJ2-7 gives the whole variable domain DTGVSQNPRHKITKRGQNVTFRCDPISEHNRLYWYRQTLGQGPEFLTYFQNEAQLEKSRLLSDRFSAERPKGSFSTLEIQRTEQGDSAMYLCASSFLGQLRYEQYFGPGTRLTVT.